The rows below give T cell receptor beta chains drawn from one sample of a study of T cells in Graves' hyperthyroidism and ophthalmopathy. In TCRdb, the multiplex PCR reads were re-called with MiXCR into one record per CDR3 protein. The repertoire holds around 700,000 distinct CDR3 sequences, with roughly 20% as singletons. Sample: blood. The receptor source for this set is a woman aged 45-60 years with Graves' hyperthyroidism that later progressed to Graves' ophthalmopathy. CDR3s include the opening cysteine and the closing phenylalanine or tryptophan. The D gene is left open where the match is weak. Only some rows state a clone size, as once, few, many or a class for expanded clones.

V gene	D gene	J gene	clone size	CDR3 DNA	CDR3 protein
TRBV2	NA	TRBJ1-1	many	TGTGCCAGCAGTTATCCGCTTCGGGACACCTTCATGAACACTGAAGCTTTCTTT	CASSYPLRDTFMNTEAFF
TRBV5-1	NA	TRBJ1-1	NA	TGCGCCAGCTCAATTGACCCCCGGGACTCCATATGGAACACTGAAGCTTTCTTT	CASSIDPRDSIWNTEAFF
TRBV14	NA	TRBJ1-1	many	TGTGCCAGCAGCCAAGGGGCCAGGGAAGGTTCTGAAGCTTTCTTT	CASSQGAREGSEAFF
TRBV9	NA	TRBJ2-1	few	TGTGCCAGCAGCGTAGTTGGGAAAAGCTCCTACAATGAGCAGTTCTTC	CASSVVGKSSYNEQFF
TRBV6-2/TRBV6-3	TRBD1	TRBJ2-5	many	TGTGCCAGCAGTTACCCATACGGGACAGAAGTCCAAGAGACCCAGTACTTC	CASSYPYGTEVQETQYF
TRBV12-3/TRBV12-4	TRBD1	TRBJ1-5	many	TGTGCCAGCAGTCTGACAGGGGACCGAAATCAGCCCCAGCATTTT	CASSLTGDRNQPQHF
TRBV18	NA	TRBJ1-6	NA	TGTGCCAGCTCTCGGGACATGGGAGAATCACCCCTCCACTTT	CASSRDMGESPLHF
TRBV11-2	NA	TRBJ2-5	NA	TGTGCCAGCAGCTTAAGTCCCCTAGCGATAGAGACCCAGTACTTC	CASSLSPLAIETQYF
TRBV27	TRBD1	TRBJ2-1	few	TGTGCCAGCAGTTCCCCGGGACAGGGTTCAAATGAGCAGTTCTTC	CASSSPGQGSNEQFF
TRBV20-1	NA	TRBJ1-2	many	TGCAGTGCTAGAGATTTTCTTAGCTATGGCTACACCTTC	CSARDFLSYGYTF
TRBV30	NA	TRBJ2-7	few	TGTGCCTGGGGTGTAGGCAGGGGCTACGAGCAGTACTTC	CAWGVGRGYEQYF
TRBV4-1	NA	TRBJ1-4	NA	TGCGCCAGCAGCCAAGATCCCCGACAGTCCGCCGGTGAAAAACTGTTTTTT	CASSQDPRQSAGEKLFF
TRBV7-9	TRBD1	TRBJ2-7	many	TGTGCCAGCAGCTTCCCGACAGGGGGCTACGAGCAGTACTTC	CASSFPTGGYEQYF
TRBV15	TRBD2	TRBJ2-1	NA	TGTGCCACCAGCAGAGGGGGTAGCGGGGGCTCCTACAATGAGCAGTTCTTC	CATSRGGSGGSYNEQFF
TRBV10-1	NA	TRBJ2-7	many	TGTGCCAGCAGTGAGGGGAGCTCCTACGAGCAGTACTTC	CASSEGSSYEQYF
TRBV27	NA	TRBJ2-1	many	TGTGCCAGCAGTTTCCAGATGAACAATGAGCAGTTCTTC	CASSFQMNNEQFF
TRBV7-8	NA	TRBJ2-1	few	TGTGCCAGCAGCTTAGGGCGGGGATCCTACAATGAGCAGCTCTTC	CASSLGRGSYNEQLF
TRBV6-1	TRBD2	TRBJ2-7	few	TGTGCCAGCAGTGTGAAAACTAGCGACTACGAGCAGTACTTC	CASSVKTSDYEQYF
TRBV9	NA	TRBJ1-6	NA	TGTGCCAGCAGCGTAGGACTGGCCTATAATTCACCCCTCCACTTT	CASSVGLAYNSPLHF
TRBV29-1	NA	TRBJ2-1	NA	TGCAGCGTTGAAGTGGGGGAACAAACCTACAATGAGCAGTTCTTC	CSVEVGEQTYNEQFF
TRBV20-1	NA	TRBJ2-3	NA	TGCAGTGCCCCGGGCAGGCTAGCATCAGATACGCAGTATTTT	CSAPGRLASDTQYF
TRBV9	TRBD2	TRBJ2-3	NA	TGTGCCAGCAGCTATGGGGGGGGAGAGGATACGCAGTATTTT	CASSYGGGEDTQYF
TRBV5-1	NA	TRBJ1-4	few	TGCGCCAGCAGCTTGTATCGATACGATAATGAAAAACTGTTTTTT	CASSLYRYDNEKLFF
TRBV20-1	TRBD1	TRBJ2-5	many	TGCAGTGCTAGAAGACAGGGGCAAGAGACCCAGTACTTC	CSARRQGQETQYF
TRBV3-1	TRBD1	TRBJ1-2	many	TGTGCCAGCAGCCAAGATTCAGGGACAGGGCGAGGCTACACCTTC	CASSQDSGTGRGYTF
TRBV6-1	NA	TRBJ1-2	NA	TGTGCCAGCAGCCCCGGGTCTCACGGCTACACCTTC	CASSPGSHGYTF
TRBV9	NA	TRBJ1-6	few	TGTGCCAGCAGCGTGAGTTTAATGCAGGACGCGAATTCACCCCTCCACTTT	CASSVSLMQDANSPLHF
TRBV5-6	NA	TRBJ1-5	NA	TGTGCCAGCAGCATTTCAGGGTTTTGGCCCCAGCATTTT	CASSISGFWPQHF
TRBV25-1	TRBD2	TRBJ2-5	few	TGTGCCAGCAGTGAATTCAGAACTAGCGGGGGGGCCGTAGAGACCCAGTACTTC	CASSEFRTSGGAVETQYF
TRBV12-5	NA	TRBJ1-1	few	TGTGCTAGTGGTTTCTCCGGGGCCACTGAAGCTTTCTTT	CASGFSGATEAFF
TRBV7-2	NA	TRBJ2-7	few	TGTGCCAGCAGCTTAGTGGGAGGCAGAGAGGGCGAGCAGTACTTC	CASSLVGGREGEQYF
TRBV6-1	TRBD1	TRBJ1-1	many	TGTGCCAGCAGTGACGGACAGGGGGTCACTGAAGCTTTCTTT	CASSDGQGVTEAFF
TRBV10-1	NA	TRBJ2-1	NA	TGCGCCAGCAGTGATCGGGTTATACTGGGTGAGCAGTTCTTC	CASSDRVILGEQFF
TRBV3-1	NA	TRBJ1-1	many	TGTGCCAGCAGCCAAGGGGGGGGGCGTGAAGCTTTCTTT	CASSQGGGREAFF
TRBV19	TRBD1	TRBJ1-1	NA	TGTGCCAGTACTTGGGGACAGTCGAACACTGAAGCTTTCTTT	CASTWGQSNTEAFF
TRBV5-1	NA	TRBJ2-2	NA	TGCGCCAGCAGCTTGAGCCAACTGAACACCGGGGAGCTGTTTTTT	CASSLSQLNTGELFF
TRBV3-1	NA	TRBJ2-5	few	TGTGCCAGCAGCCAAGGGACAGTAGGATGGGCTGTCCAAGAGACCCAGTACTTC	CASSQGTVGWAVQETQYF
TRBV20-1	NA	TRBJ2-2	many	TGCAGTGCTAGAGGTGGGGGAAACACCGGGGAGCTGTTTTTT	CSARGGGNTGELFF
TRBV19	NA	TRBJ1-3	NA	TGTGCCAGTAGTATAGCGGACGGGCCTGGAAACACCATATATTTT	CASSIADGPGNTIYF
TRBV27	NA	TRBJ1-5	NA	TGTGCCAGCAGTTTCCCCCAGCACAATCAGCCCCAGCATTTT	CASSFPQHNQPQHF